Below, 15 T cell receptor beta chains from the same sample are listed, as sequenced in a study of control samples from healthy donors and cancer patients. Libraries were prepared by immunoSEQ multiplex PCR; TCRdb keeps only in-frame clonotypes and omits some of them. The sample yields 50,000 or so clones, 80% to 90% seen once. The sample taken for sequencing was PBMCs. These receptors came from a woman aged 45-65 years with lung cancer.

The gene calls are TRBV11-2 and TRBJ2-7; unclear D gene. Trimming stripped 3 bases from V and 2 bases from J, with 8 bases between. This CDR3 has 13 residues. Per the germline V gene, CDR1 is SGHAT and CDR2 is FQNNGV. For the CDR3, the DNA is TGTGCCAGCAGCTTTCAGACGGCCTACGAGCAGTACTTC. It codes for CASSFQTAYEQYF.

The chain couples TRBV9 to TRBJ2-1; a possible D gene is TRBD2 (5 bases). This CDR3 is 14 amino acids long. The V gene's germline CDR1 is SGDLS and CDR2 YYNGEE. V gave up 0 bases and J gave up 2 bases, with 6 bases separating them. CDR3 sequence: CASSVAGTYNEQFF. The CDR3 DNA is TGTGCCAGCAGCGTAGCGGGGACCTACAATGAGCAGTTCTTC.

The chain employs TRBV9 and TRBJ1-2, with 7 bases matching TRBD1. V shed 0 bases, J shed 8 bases, and the junction held 7 bases outside the gene matches. From germline, CDR1 is SGDLS and CDR2 YYNGEE. CDR3 length: 14 amino acids. The chain's CDR3 is CASSVAEGAVGYTF. CDR3 nucleotide sequence: TGTGCCAGCAGCGTAGCAGAGGGGGCGGTGGGCTACACCTTC.

The chain recombines TRBV30 with TRBJ2-2; 7 bases match TRBD1. The CDR3 is made up of 14 amino acids. V was pared by 8 bases and J by 3 bases, with 9 bases of the junction left unmatched. Per germline, CDR1 GTSNPN and CDR2 SVGIG (reference sequence). This CDR3 is CAARDSQYTGELFF. Here the CDR3 DNA reads TGTGCCGCCCGGGACAGCCAATACACCGGGGAGCTGTTTTTT.

The chain employs TRBV21-1 and TRBJ2-3. TRBV21-1 is deemed a pseudogene. This CDR3 comprises 14 residues. This chain's CDR3 is CASSKDGPTDTQYF. The CDR3 DNA sequence: TGTGCCAGCAGCAAAGACGGACCCACAGATACGCAGTATTTT.

The rearrangement joins TRBV18 to TRBJ2-5; TRBD2 agrees at 16 bases. V trimming: 1 base; J trimming: 5 bases; junction bases outside the gene matches: 10. This CDR3 contains 19 residues. Germline V gene data show CDR1 as KGHSH and CDR2 as LQKENI. CDR3 sequence reads: CASSPRGTSGGASRETQYF. Written as DNA, the CDR3 is TGTGCCAGCTCACCACGCGGGACTAGCGGGGGGGCATCAAGGGAGACCCAGTACTTC.

The rearrangement joins TRBV5-6 to TRBJ1-6, with D perhaps TRBD1 (5 bases). Germline CDR1 and CDR2: SGHDT and YYEEEE. The CDR3 has 15 amino acids. V shed 0 bases and J shed 8 bases, with 12 bases lying between them. The CDR3 sequence: CASSLGDREDSPLHF. In nucleotides, the CDR3 is TGTGCCAGCAGCTTGGGAGACAGAGAGGATTCACCCCTCCACTTT.

V usage is TRBV9 and J usage is TRBJ2-2; D might be TRBD1 or TRBD2, each matching 6 bases. Germline V gene data show CDR1 as SGDLS and CDR2 as YYNGEE. Trimming stripped 0 bases from V and 6 bases from J, with 9 bases between. The CDR3 is 14 amino acids. Here the CDR3 reads CASSVGGAAGELFF. The CDR3, as DNA: TGTGCCAGCAGCGTAGGGGGGGCTGCCGGGGAGCTGTTTTTT.

The V and J genes are TRBV4-3 and TRBJ1-6, with TRBD1 as a possible D gene (5 bases). The germline gives CDR1 LGHNA, CDR2 YSLEER. V was trimmed by 3 bases and J by 5 bases, leaving 20 bases between them. This CDR3 has 18 amino acids. This chain's CDR3 is CASSQAEAAGTDNSPLHF. In DNA, the CDR3 is TGCGCCAGCAGCCAGGCCGAGGCGGCGGGGACGGATAATTCACCCCTCCACTTT.

This chain joins TRBV20-1 and TRBJ2-7; D uncertain. The V gene lost 8 bases and the J gene lost 5 bases, with 13 bases spanning the gap. CDR1 is DFQATT and CDR2 is SNEGSKA in the germline V gene (reference sequence). The CDR3 loop spans 11 amino acids. CDR3 in DNA: TGCAGTTTTCCCTCGAACCACGAGCAGTACTTC. This codes for CSFPSNHEQYF.

The chain links TRBV5-1 to TRBJ2-5; D unclear. Germline CDR1 SGHRS, CDR2 YFSETQ. The CDR3 sequence is 17 residues long. The V and J ends lost 3 bases and 1 base respectively, with 19 bases between them. The CDR3 DNA follows: TGCGCCAGCAGCTATAACGACTTAACCTTTGGCCAAGAGACCCAGTACTTC. The encoded protein is CASSYNDLTFGQETQYF.

This chain uses TRBV29-1 with TRBJ2-5; possible D gene TRBD2, 7 bases. V was clipped by 6 bases and J by 5 bases, with 13 bases between them. This CDR3 has 12 amino acids. The germline V gene has CDR1 SQVTM and CDR2 ANQGSEA. CDR3: CSVRGGLETQYF. For the CDR3, the DNA is TGCAGCGTGAGGGGGGGGCTGGAGACCCAGTACTTC.

V usage is TRBV5-1 and J usage is TRBJ2-5; no clear D gene. The V and J ends lost 0 bases and 0 bases respectively, with 6 bases between them. The CDR3 loop spans 14 amino acids. Germline CDR1 SGHRS, CDR2 YFSETQ. The CDR3 DNA reads TGCGCCAGCAGCTTGGTAAGGGACCAAGAGACCCAGTACTTC. It is translated as CASSLVRDQETQYF.

V and J are TRBV9 and TRBJ2-7; 9 bases map to TRBD1. With V trimmed by 4 bases and J by 2 bases, 10 bases remained unmatched. This CDR3 spans 16 amino acids. Germline V CDR1 and CDR2: SGDLS, YYNGEE. CDR3 region: CASSPPIGTGTYEQYF. The CDR3, as DNA: TGTGCCAGCAGCCCCCCCATCGGGACAGGGACCTACGAGCAGTACTTC.

The rearrangement joins TRBV7-9 to TRBJ1-1; D perhaps matches TRBD1 (6 bases). The CDR3 contains 13 residues. CDR1 and CDR2 from the germline V gene are SEHNR and FQNEAQ (reference sequence). The V end lost 4 bases, the J end lost 4 bases, and 10 bases lay between the germline ends. As DNA, the CDR3 is TGTGCCAGCAGCTCAGAAGGGGGCACTGAAGCTTTCTTT. Its protein product is CASSSEGGTEAFF.